This T cell receptor beta chain derives from a study of response to subunit inactivated influenza vaccine. Study results and caveats: Authors suggested each seasonal flu vaccination may recruit only limited numbers of new T cells.

V lost 5 bases to trimming and J lost 3 bases; unmatched junction nucleotides: 2. The CDR3 runs 14 residues. TCRdb re-called the RT-PCR reads through MiXCR, storing one row per CDR3 protein. The sample includes some 500,000 distinct CDR3 sequences, 25% of them seen just once. This clonotype was seen more than once but under ten times. Its target is not known. Specimen: CD4+ T cells sorted from PBMCs, collected more than 4 days after vaccination. This TCR was recovered from a man aged 50-60 years who received an inactivated influenza vaccine. The V call is TRBV12-3 or TRBV12-4, the J call TRBJ1-5, with TRBD1 matching over 9 bases. The CDR3 sequence: CASSRDRDNQPQHF. The CDR3 DNA sequence: TGTGCCAGCAGTCGGGACAGGGACAATCAGCCCCAGCATTTT.